This TCR beta chain was captured in a study of CD8 T cells in ankylosing spondylitis. Study-wide points: CD8+ by phenotype, disease-linked clones were relatively rare in peripheral blood. From matched ankylosing spondylitis synovial fluid, disease-linked clones were reportedly recovered at significantly enriched levels. A motif of eight or nine highly homologous TCR beta variants was seen as apparently characteristic of ankylosing spondylitis blood.

This clonotype appeared a few times. What it recognizes is unknown. The V end was cut by 1 base, the J end by 10 bases, with 13 bases between. The CDR3 runs to 13 residues. Making the TCR beta libraries involved quantitative 5'-RACE with molecular barcodes. TCRdb re-called the 5' RACE reads with MiXCR, one entry per CDR3 protein. The data contain 250,000 to 300,000 distinct CDR3 sequences, around 19% of them singletons. V is TRBV12-3 or TRBV12-4 and J is TRBJ1-1; D perhaps matches TRBD1 (5 bases). The sequence came from a male donor with ankylosing spondylitis or in good health (not recorded which). The sample taken for sequencing was blood, either unsorted or a sorted T cell fraction (not recorded which). CDR3 sequence (DNA): TGTGCCAGCAGTTTAGATTTTGGGGGTCGAGCTTTCTTT. As protein: CASSLDFGGRAFF.